This T cell receptor beta chain was observed in a study of blood T cell repertoires in COVID-19. Libraries were prepared by immunoSEQ multiplex PCR; TCRdb keeps only in-frame clonotypes and omits some of them. The sample records 350,000 or so clones, around 87% being singletons. CDR1 is MNHEY, CDR2 SVGAGI, per germline. The germline V and J ends were trimmed by 5 bases and 4 bases, with 17 bases remaining between them. This CDR3 comprises 15 residues. The chain recombines TRBV6-5 with TRBJ2-5, with D perhaps TRBD1 (5 bases). The sequence was collected from a woman aged 30 to 39 with COVID-19, enrolled during active disease. Sequencing used peripheral blood. The CDR3 spells CASSQTQAVGETQYF. Written as DNA, the CDR3 is TGTGCCAGCAGTCAAACACAGGCGGTTGGAGAGACCCAGTACTTC.